One and the same sample provided the 6 T cell receptor beta chains below, sequenced in a study of T-cell reconstitution after alpha-beta-depleted transplantation in children. Preparing the TCRbeta library involved the use of unique molecular identifiers. Using its own MiXCR run on the PCR reads, TCRdb lists one record per CDR3 protein. The sample holds some 280,000 distinct CDR3 sequences, approximately 9.6% seen once. The sequenced sample was PBMCs from the stem cell graft donor, obtained from the stem cell graft. These receptors were collected from a human donor who donated a stem cell graft to a child with SCID.

The chain recombines TRBV5-6 with TRBJ2-3, with TRBD2 identical over 9 bases. Germline loops: CDR1 SGHDT, CDR2 YYEEEE. V lost 0 bases to trimming and J lost 2 bases; unmatched junction nucleotides: 4. This CDR3 is built from 16 residues. CDR3 region: CASSLASGRNTDTQYF. The CDR3 DNA sequence: TGTGCCAGCAGCTTGGCGAGCGGGAGGAACACAGATACGCAGTATTTT.

Many counts were recorded for this clonotype. The chain is built from TRBV12-3 or TRBV12-4 and TRBJ2-7; the D is unclear. V was trimmed by 5 bases and J by 9 bases, leaving 14 bases between them. The CDR3 loop spans 12 amino acids. The CDR3: CASSPYPVGQYF. The CDR3 region has the DNA TGTGCCAGCAGTCCCTACCCGGTAGGGCAGTACTTC.

This clonotype was counted only a few times. V gene TRBV9 combines with J gene TRBJ2-1; D gene uncertain. CDR3 size: 15 residues. Germline V lookup: CDR1 SGDLS, CDR2 YYNGEE. Trimming removed 0 bases from V and 4 bases from J, with 11 bases in between. The chain's CDR3 is CASSVEWTSYNEQFF. The CDR3, as DNA: TGTGCCAGCAGCGTAGAGTGGACGTCATACAATGAGCAGTTCTTC.

This clonotype occurred a few times. V and J are TRBV10-3 and TRBJ2-7; D unresolved. CDR1 and CDR2 (germline): ENHRY, SYGVKD. CDR3 length: 13 residues. V was pared by 6 bases and J by 6 bases, with 15 bases between. CDR3 sequence: CAISSNPASEQYF. For the CDR3, the DNA is TGTGCCATCAGCTCGAACCCTGCCTCCGAGCAGTACTTC.

The J gene is TRBJ2-3, the V gene TRBV12-3 or TRBV12-4; TRBD2 matches at 14 bases. V dropped 6 bases and J dropped 5; count of bases not matched to a gene: 1. The CDR3 consists of 14 residues. CDR3 DNA sequence: TGTGCCAGCAGGACTAGCGGGGGGGAAGATACGCAGTATTTT. Its protein product is CASRTSGGEDTQYF.

This clonotype has only a few counts. This chain links TRBV12-3 or TRBV12-4 with TRBJ1-2; D ambiguous. This CDR3 contains 13 residues. The V and J ends lost 5 bases and 8 bases respectively, with 15 bases between them. As DNA, the CDR3 is TGTGCCAGCAGTGGACTAATCCCTGGGGGCTACACCTTC. Amino acid sequence: CASSGLIPGGYTF.